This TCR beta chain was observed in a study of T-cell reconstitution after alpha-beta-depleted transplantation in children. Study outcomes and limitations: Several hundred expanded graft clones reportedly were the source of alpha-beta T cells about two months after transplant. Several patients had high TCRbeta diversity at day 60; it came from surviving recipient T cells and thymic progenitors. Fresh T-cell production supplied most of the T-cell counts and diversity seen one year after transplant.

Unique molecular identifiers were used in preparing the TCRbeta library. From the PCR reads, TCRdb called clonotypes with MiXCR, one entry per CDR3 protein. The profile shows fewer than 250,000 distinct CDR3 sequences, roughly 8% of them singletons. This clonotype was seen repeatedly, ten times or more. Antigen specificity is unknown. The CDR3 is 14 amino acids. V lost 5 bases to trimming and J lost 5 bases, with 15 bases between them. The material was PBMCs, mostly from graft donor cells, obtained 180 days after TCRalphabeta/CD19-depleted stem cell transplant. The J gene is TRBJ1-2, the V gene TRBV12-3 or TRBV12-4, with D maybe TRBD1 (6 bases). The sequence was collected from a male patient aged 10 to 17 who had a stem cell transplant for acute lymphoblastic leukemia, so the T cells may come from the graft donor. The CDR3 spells CASSTLQGDYGYTF. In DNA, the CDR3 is TGTGCCAGCAGTACCCTACAGGGTGATTATGGCTACACCTTC.